Each of the 3 T cell receptor beta chains below was sequenced from the same sample in a study of identical twins' blood T cells. MiXCR was run by TCRdb on the 5' RACE reads, yielding one entry per CDR3 protein. The sample includes hundreds of thousands of distinct CDR3 sequences, about 28% seen only once; the top ten take about 6%. The sample comprised PBMCs. The source is a woman aged 18-50 years in good health.

This chain links TRBV12-3 or TRBV12-4 with TRBJ1-4, with 9 bases lining up with TRBD1. Trimming at V came to 5 bases and at J to 8 bases, leaving 9 bases not matched to a gene. This CDR3 comprises 15 residues. CDR3 DNA sequence: TGTGCCAGCAGTAGGCGGACAGGGGCAGGAGAAAAACTGTTTTTT. Its translation: CASSRRTGAGEKLFF.

The V and J genes are TRBV19 and TRBJ1-1; unclear D gene. The V and J ends lost 3 bases and 6 bases respectively, with 8 bases between them. The CDR3 contains 12 residues. Germline CDR1 and CDR2: LNHDA and SQIVND (reference sequence). CDR3 DNA sequence: TGTGCCAGTAGTATGTTGAGGGCTGAAGCTTTCTTT. This gives the protein CASSMLRAEAFF.

V usage is TRBV9 and J usage is TRBJ2-1; perhaps TRBD2 as D (6 bases). Trimming took 2 bases from V and 3 from J, leaving 12 bases between them. This CDR3 is built from 15 residues. CDR1 SGDLS and CDR2 YYNGEE come from the germline V gene. The CDR3, as DNA: TGTGCCAGCAGCGTGGGGGACTCATACTACAATGAGCAGTTCTTC. Its translation is CASSVGDSYYNEQFF.